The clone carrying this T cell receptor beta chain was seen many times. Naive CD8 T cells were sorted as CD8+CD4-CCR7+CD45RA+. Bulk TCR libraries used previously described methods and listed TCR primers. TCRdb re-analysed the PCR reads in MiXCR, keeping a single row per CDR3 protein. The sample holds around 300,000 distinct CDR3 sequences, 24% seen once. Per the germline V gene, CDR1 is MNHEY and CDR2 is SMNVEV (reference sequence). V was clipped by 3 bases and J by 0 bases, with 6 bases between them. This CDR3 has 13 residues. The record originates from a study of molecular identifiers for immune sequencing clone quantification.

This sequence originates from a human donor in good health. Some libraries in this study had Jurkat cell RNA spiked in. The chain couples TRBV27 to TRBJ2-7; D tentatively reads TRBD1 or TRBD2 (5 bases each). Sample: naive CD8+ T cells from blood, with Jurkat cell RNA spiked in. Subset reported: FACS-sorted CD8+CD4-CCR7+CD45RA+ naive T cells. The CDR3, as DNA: TGTGCCAGCAGTTTCGGGGCCTCCTACGAGCAGTACTTC. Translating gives CASSFGASYEQYF.